Given below is one T cell receptor beta chain in context. The sample has other DNA sequences that encode this CDR3 too. CDR3 length: 13 amino acids. Looked up from germline, CDR1 is SEHNR and CDR2 is FQNEAQ (reference sequence). Trimming left V 4 bases short and J 0 bases short, with 5 bases between. Primers for the PCR totalled 60 Vbeta and 13 Jbeta. Assay: immunoSEQ multiplex PCR; the TCRdb copy retains only in-frame clones and omits some. In the table there are 150,000 to 200,000 clones, 70% to 80% of which are singletons. This entry is derived from a study of cytomegalovirus exposure and HLA in healthy donors.

The J gene is TRBJ2-3, the V gene TRBV7-9; D gene uncertain. The specimen was PBMCs. The TCR comes from a man younger than 45 in good health and CMV-seronegative. The CDR3 loop is CASSSTSTDTQYF. The CDR3 coding sequence is TGTGCCAGCAGCTCGACTAGCACAGATACGCAGTATTTT.